The 10 T cell receptor beta chains reported below all come from one sample, sequenced in a study of blood T cell repertoires in COVID-19. Method: immunoSEQ multiplex PCR; TCRdb's copy keeps in-frame clones and lacks some. The sample has 90,000 to 120,000 clones, more than 70% seen once; the top ten hold 4.2%. Input material: peripheral blood. Receptors originate from a human donor in a cohort sampled during active COVID-19.

This rearrangement joins TRBV3-1 (or the pseudogene TRBV3-2) to TRBJ1-1; no definite D call. The CDR3 covers 16 residues. V was clipped by 0 bases and J by 3 bases, with 14 bases between them. Germline values: CDR1 LGHDT, CDR2 YNNKEL (reference sequence). CDR3 nucleotides: TGTGCCAGCAGCCAAGACCTCGCCCGAGGTGACACTGAAGCTTTCTTT. Encoded protein: CASSQDLARGDTEAFF.

The chain combines TRBV5-5 with TRBJ2-2, with D maybe TRBD1 (6 bases). The CDR3 is made up of 15 amino acids. From germline, CDR1 is SGHKS and CDR2 YYEKEE (reference sequence). V was trimmed by 0 bases and J by 6 bases, leaving 12 bases between them. The DNA of the CDR3 is TGTGCCAGCAGCTTGGACAGGGCGGTCTCCGGGGAGCTGTTTTTT. The encoded protein is CASSLDRAVSGELFF. The full variable domain, in which reference TRBV5-5 and TRBJ2-2 provide the parts outside the CDR3, is DAGVTQSPTHLIKTRGQQVTLRCSPISGHKSVSWYQQVLGQGPQFIFQYYEKEERGRGNFPDRFSARQFPNYSSELNVNALLLGDSALYLCASSLDRAVSGELFFGEGSRLTVL.

The rearrangement links TRBV5-1 to TRBJ2-5, with 9 nucleotides matching TRBD1. Per germline, CDR1 SGHRS and CDR2 YFSETQ. Trimming cost V 4 bases and J 4 bases; bases outside gene matches: 8. The CDR3 loop spans 15 amino acids. In DNA form, the CDR3 reads TGCGCCAGCAGCATACAGGGGGCGTTTCGAGAGACCCAGTACTTC. It is translated as CASSIQGAFRETQYF.

The CDR3 region has the DNA TGTGCCAGCAGCAACCCCAGAGGCCAAATTTCAATGAACACTGAAGCTTTCTTT. Its translation: CASSNPRGQISMNTEAFF. The chain is built from TRBV7-8 and TRBJ1-1; unclear D gene. V lost 5 bases and J lost 0, with 22 bases in between. Germline V gene data show CDR1 as SGHVS and CDR2 as FQNEAQ. This CDR3 region has 18 residues.

J is TRBJ2-1 and V is TRBV18; TRBD2 agrees at 11 bases. The germline CDR1 and CDR2 sequences are KGHSH and LQKENI. CDR3 length: 14 amino acids. Trimming at V came to 5 bases and at J to 10 bases, leaving 7 bases not matched to a gene. The CDR3 sequence: CASSGLLAGEEQFF. In nucleotides, the CDR3 is TGTGCCAGCTCAGGTCTACTAGCGGGAGAAGAGCAGTTCTTC. The full variable domain, completed using reference TRBV18 and TRBJ2-1, is NAGVMQNPRHLVRRRGQEARLRCSPMKGHSHVYWYRQLPEEGLKFMVYLQKENIIDESGMPKERFSAEFPKEGPSILRIQQVVRGDSAAYFCASSGLLAGEEQFFGPGTRLTVL.

The rearrangement uses TRBV24-1 and TRBJ2-2; D is ambiguous. This CDR3 comprises 15 residues. V was shortened by 4 bases and J by 1 base, with 9 bases between the two germline ends. Germline V gene data show CDR1 as KGHDR and CDR2 as SFDVKD. The CDR3 here is CATSETTQNTGELFF. Written as DNA, the CDR3 is TGTGCCACCAGTGAGACGACACAGAACACCGGGGAGCTGTTTTTT.

The J gene is TRBJ2-1, the V gene TRBV6-6; TRBD1 is a possible D gene (5 bases). CDR1 and CDR2 from the germline V gene are MNHNY and SVGAGI (reference sequence). V gave up 2 bases and J gave up 9 bases, with 17 bases separating them. The CDR3 spans 15 residues. CDR3 residues: CASSYVGPPVGEQFF. CDR3 DNA: TGTGCCAGCAGTTACGTGGGGCCTCCAGTGGGTGAGCAGTTCTTC.

This clone has more than one count but fewer than ten. The V gene is TRBV18, the J gene TRBJ1-3; D gene unclear. The CDR3 extends over 12 amino acids. The V end was cut by 6 bases, the J end by 2 bases, with 5 bases between. The germline gives CDR1 KGHSH, CDR2 LQKENI. This CDR3 reads CASSIAGNTIYF. The DNA of the CDR3 is TGTGCCAGCTCCATTGCTGGAAACACCATATATTTT.

The chain combines TRBV7-9 with TRBJ2-1, with 14 bases fitting TRBD2. The CDR3 runs 16 residues. V lost 5 bases, J lost 9 bases, and 9 bases stayed unmatched. Germline V CDR1 and CDR2: SEHNR, FQNEAQ (reference sequence). In DNA, the CDR3 is TGTGCCAGCAGCCAACCCGGGACTAGCGGGAGCGGTGAGCAGTTCTTC. Protein: CASSQPGTSGSGEQFF.

Only one count was recorded for this clone. The rearrangement uses TRBV4-1 and TRBJ2-1; 7 nucleotides line up with TRBD2. The V gene's germline CDR1 is MGHRA and CDR2 YSYEKL. The ends lost 1 base at V and 1 base at J; junction bases unmatched: 13. This CDR3 has 19 amino acids. The CDR3 nucleotides read TGCGCCAGCAGCCAAGGGGCCCCTAGCGGCACTCCTTCCTACAATGAGCAGTTCTTC. Its protein product is CASSQGAPSGTPSYNEQFF.